Listed below are T cell receptor beta chains from one sample, sequenced in a study of blood T cell repertoires in COVID-19. Sequencing used immunoSEQ multiplex PCR; TCRdb keeps in-frame clones, though not all of them. The table lists a few hundred thousand clones, around nine tenths of them singletons. The specimen sequenced was peripheral blood. These receptors were taken from a woman in her fifties or sixties with acute or convalescent COVID-19. CDR3s include the opening cysteine and the closing phenylalanine or tryptophan.

v_call | cdr3_length | cdr3_aa
TRBV5-1 | 16 | CASSRSGTGGSHEAFF
TRBV28 | 15 | CASSLTTLANEKLFF
TRBV5-4 | 14 | CASSPGQGRDTQYF
TRBV18 | 16 | CASSRTRDRDRETQYF
TRBV6-5 | 14 | CASRLFGTNEKLFF
TRBV4-1 | 16 | CASSQTSGDNSYEQYF
TRBV5-8 | 18 | CASSNPGQGAFSTDTQYF
TRBV15 | 19 | CATSRDRRTSGRSYNEQFF
TRBV28 | 17 | CASSFLGQGAFYTEAFF
TRBV29-1 | 13 | CSARQVENQPQHF
TRBV19 | 15 | CASSIPGSRRGEQFF
TRBV18 | 15 | CASSLGRGAFQPQHF
TRBV14 | 20 | CASSQDWTSGGAPNTGELFF
TRBV28 | 15 | CASSFPGGDGQPQHF
TRBV28 | 18 | CASSLRASTAYYADTQYF
TRBV20-1 | 15 | CSASSPSRKDTEAFF
TRBV2 | 14 | CASSEARGLGEQYF
TRBV25-1 | 12 | CASEGAYNEQFF
TRBV28 | 14 | CASTSGQGENIQYF
TRBV18 | 15 | CASSPLGSGSYEQYF
TRBV5-6 | 13 | CASSLAGNTEAFF
TRBV29-1 | 13 | CSAERANTDTQYF
TRBV9 | 15 | CASSGTSGTVYEQYF
TRBV28 | 12 | CASSRGDYGYTF
TRBV30 | 15 | CAWTPGQNSGNTIYF
TRBV24-1 | 16 | CATSDLQGWGTDTQYF
TRBV18 | 15 | CASSPSAQGHYGYTF
TRBV7-8 | 15 | CASSPRRVVSYEQYF
TRBV7-9 | 14 | CASSSAGGTYEQYF
TRBV4-1 | 16 | CASSQDRGLSGETQYF
TRBV6-6 | 13 | CASSLYFNQPQHF
TRBV10-3 | 16 | CAISDPYFRGSYEQYF
TRBV6-5 | 15 | CASSMDRGQVYEQYF
TRBV9 | 15 | CASSVVSRGDYGYTF
TRBV7-9 | 15 | CASTVEGGPSYEQYF
TRBV27 | 14 | CASSSGGYSYEQYF
TRBV5-1 | 15 | CASSFVDSLFSEQYF
TRBV27 | 15 | CASSPGTDSSAEAFF
TRBV7-2 | 13 | CASSNRGRDGYTF
TRBV7-2 | 17 | CASSLAGTRPPYNEQFF
TRBV28 | 16 | CASTDRGIRGPGELFF
TRBV28 | 14 | CASSLSSSVTEAFF
TRBV7-9 | 11 | CASSLLYGYTF
TRBV2 | 15 | CASSEALDSLYEQYF
TRBV2 | 15 | CASRALVGADTEAFF
TRBV9 | 14 | CASSVGQQAEELFF
TRBV27 | 15 | CASSLLSGDTGELFF
TRBV18 | 15 | CASSPGLGKAAEAFF
TRBV13 | 15 | CASSLGAPLIEEQYF
TRBV9 | 15 | CASSVGQGVHNEQFF
TRBV15 | 16 | CATSRDRTGDNYGYTF
TRBV6-4 | 13 | CASSPYPQGAQYF
TRBV5-5 | 18 | CASSLGTGDYYSNQPQHF